Each of the 4 T cell receptor beta chains below was sequenced from the same sample in a study of control samples from healthy donors and cancer patients. Method: immunoSEQ multiplex PCR; TCRdb's copy keeps in-frame clones and lacks some. Found here are about 200,000 clones; the top ten clones hold 2% to 2.5%. Sequencing used blood. The receptor source for this set is a woman aged 25 to 39 in good health.

The V gene is TRBV12-3 or TRBV12-4, the J gene TRBJ1-3; D is undetermined. The CDR3 contains 12 residues. V was pared by 6 bases and J by 4 bases, with 7 bases between. Here the CDR3 reads CASSIGGNTIYF. In DNA, the CDR3 is TGTGCCAGCAGCATAGGAGGAAACACCATATATTTT.

CDR3 amino acids: CASRGEGRTYNEQFF. The CDR3 DNA sequence: TGTGCCAGCAGGGGGGAGGGTAGGACCTACAATGAGCAGTTCTTC. The V call is TRBV5-8, the J call TRBJ2-1; TRBD2 aligns across 7 bases. The CDR3 runs to 15 residues. The germline V gene encodes CDR1 SGHTS and CDR2 YDEGEE. Trimming removed 5 bases from V and 2 bases from J; junction bases left unmatched: 7.

The chain is built from TRBV7-9 and TRBJ1-1; 7 bases line up with TRBD1. With V trimmed by 4 bases and J by 7 bases, 15 bases remained unmatched. Per the germline V gene, CDR1 is SEHNR and CDR2 is FQNEAQ (reference sequence). The CDR3 consists of 16 residues. The CDR3 region has the DNA TGTGCCAGCAGCTGGATGACCGGGACAGATTGGCATGAAGCTTTCTTT. Protein: CASSWMTGTDWHEAFF.

The CDR3, as DNA: TGTGCCAGCATGGGCAGCCTCAATCAGCCCCAGCATTTT. This encodes CASMGSLNQPQHF. V gene TRBV28 combines with J gene TRBJ1-5; D is uncertain. The CDR3 length is 13 residues. Germline assignment: CDR1 MDHEN and CDR2 SYDVKM. Trimming pared 7 bases from V and 3 bases from J, leaving 10 bases between. The variable domain in full, with the rest retrieved from reference TRBV28 and TRBJ1-5, is DVKVTQSSRYLVKRTGEKVFLECVQDMDHENMFWYRQDPGLGLRLIYFSYDVKMKEKGDIPEGYSVSREKKERFSLILESASTNQTSMYLCASMGSLNQPQHFGDGTRLSIL.